These T cell receptor beta chains were read from a single sample in a study of PD-1 blockade in classical Hodgkin lymphoma. Using immunoSEQ multiplex PCR, the repertoire was profiled, and TCRdb retains in-frame clones only, with some absent. The table includes roughly 7,000 clones, around four fifths detected once. The sample in question was CD4+ T cells from blood, obtained at baseline. Every receptor here comes from a human donor with classical Hodgkin lymphoma. The CDR3 runs from the conserved cysteine through the conserved F or W. The D gene is left open where the match is weak. Some rows mark clone size as missing; the rest say once, few, many or name a class of expanded clone.

D	V	size	J	CDR3	DNA
TRBD2	TRBV11-2	-	TRBJ2-7	CASSLVSLAGVSREQYF	TGTGCCAGCAGCTTAGTTTCTCTAGCGGGAGTAAGTCGGGAGCAGTACTTC
TRBD2	TRBV7-8	-	TRBJ2-7	CASSLRDLAGELSYEQYF	TGTGCCAGCAGCTTACGGGACTTAGCGGGGGAGCTCTCCTACGAGCAGTACTTC
TRBD2	TRBV7-2	-	TRBJ2-4	CASRVGGDAKNIQYF	TGTGCCAGCAGGGTCGGGGGGGATGCCAAAAACATTCAGTACTTC
-	TRBV27	-	TRBJ2-2	CATEAGTGELFF	TGTGCCACCGAAGCGGGCACCGGGGAGCTGTTTTTT
-	TRBV19	-	TRBJ1-6	CASAPVEDSPLHF	TGTGCCAGTGCCCCGGTCGAGGATTCACCCCTCCACTTT
-	TRBV2	-	TRBJ1-5	CASSERGTVGNQPQHF	TGTGCCAGCAGTGAGCGGGGCACCGTTGGCAATCAGCCCCAGCATTTT
TRBD2	TRBV7-9	-	TRBJ2-3	CASSLGGTSASTDTQYF	TGTGCCAGCAGCTTAGGGGGGACTAGCGCCAGCACAGATACGCAGTATTTT
-	TRBV20-1	few	TRBJ2-5	CSAPHRETQYF	TGCAGTGCTCCCCATAGGGAGACCCAGTACTTC
-	TRBV6-1	-	TRBJ1-5	CASRDIVGQPQHF	TGTGCCAGCAGAGACATCGTCGGGCAGCCCCAGCATTTT
-	TRBV29-1	-	TRBJ1-5	CSVRDNHNQPQHF	TGCAGCGTTAGGGACAACCACAATCAGCCCCAGCATTTT
TRBD1	TRBV28	-	TRBJ2-1	CASRPGTEFYNEQFF	TGTGCCAGCAGGCCGGGGACAGAATTCTACAATGAGCAGTTCTTC
-	TRBV5-1	-	TRBJ2-7	CASSLGTGAATYEQYF	TGCGCCAGCAGCTTGGGGACGGGAGCTGCAACCTACGAGCAGTACTTC
TRBD1	TRBV28	-	TRBJ1-3	CASRSTGGSGNTIYF	TGTGCCAGCAGGTCTACAGGGGGCTCTGGAAACACCATATATTTT
-	TRBV6-6	-	TRBJ1-5	CASNLSGDQPQHF	TGTGCCAGCAATCTATCAGGAGATCAGCCCCAGCATTTT
TRBD2	TRBV6-1	-	TRBJ2-1	CASSRTSGFRNEQFF	TGTGCCAGCAGTCGGACTAGCGGGTTCAGAAATGAGCAGTTCTTC
-	TRBV19	few	TRBJ1-1	CASSIGVGTEAFF	TGTGCCAGTAGTATCGGAGTGGGCACTGAAGCTTTCTTT
TRBD2	TRBV15	-	TRBJ2-1	CATTTSGRLNNEQFF	TGTGCCACTACGACTAGCGGGAGGCTTAACAATGAGCAGTTCTTC
-	TRBV19	-	TRBJ2-1	CASSRPASYNEQFF	TGTGCCAGTAGCCGACCTGCCTCCTACAATGAGCAGTTCTTC
TRBD2	TRBV6-6	-	TRBJ2-1	CASSTPGGRNEQFF	TGTGCCAGCAGTACTCCGGGGGGGCGGAATGAGCAGTTCTTC
-	TRBV5-1	once	TRBJ2-3	CASSLAVAKVADTQYF	TGCGCCAGCAGCTTGGCGGTGGCAAAGGTGGCAGATACGCAGTATTTT
TRBD1	TRBV6-1	once	TRBJ1-2	CASRMNRGGGYTF	TGTGCCAGCAGGATGAACAGGGGTGGTGGCTACACCTTC
-	TRBV11-3	-	TRBJ1-6	CASSLGVNSPLHF	TGTGCCAGCAGCTTAGGGGTTAATTCACCCCTCCACTTT
TRBD1	TRBV28	-	TRBJ2-7	CASSFAGTVSYEQYF	TGTGCCAGCAGTTTCGCCGGGACAGTCTCCTACGAGCAGTACTTC
TRBD2	TRBV11-2	-	TRBJ2-2	CASSQGLARTGELFF	TGTGCCAGCAGTCAAGGACTAGCCAGGACCGGGGAGCTGTTTTTT
-	TRBV15	-	TRBJ2-5	CATSRDQGETQYF	TGTGCCACCAGCAGAGATCAGGGAGAGACCCAGTACTTC
TRBD1	TRBV25-1	-	TRBJ1-2	CASSEPGTGTTGGYTF	TGTGCCAGCAGTGAACCCGGGACAGGGACTACTGGTGGCTACACCTTC